These T cell receptor beta chains were read from a single sample in a study of blood T cells in healthy people across ages. TCRdb independently ran MiXCR on the 5' RACE reads; one entry per CDR3 protein. The profile shows about 780,000 distinct CDR3 sequences, 25% to 30% of them singletons. These data also featured in a second study, about T cells of mothers and their children.

The sample taken for sequencing was blood. These receptors all come from a boy under 18 in good health. The CDR3 runs from the conserved cysteine through the conserved F or W. A D gene is named only where the DNA matches it firmly. Clone size is stated in some rows and not others, as once, few, many or a class when expanded.

j_call d_call v_call clone_size cdr3_aa cdr3_nt
TRBJ2-5 NA TRBV12-3/TRBV12-4 few CASSLSPNQETQHF TGTGCCAGCAGTTTATCTCCGAACCAAGAGACCCAGCACTTC
TRBJ1-6 NA TRBV19 few CASSIPAREPLHF TGCGCCAGTAGTATCCCCGCGAGGGAGCCCCTCCACTTT
TRBJ1-4 TRBD1 TRBV2 few CASSDLETGREKLFF TGTGCCAGCAGTGATTTGGAGACAGGGAGGGAAAAACTGTTTTTT
TRBJ1-2 TRBD1 TRBV7-2 few CASSPLDRSYGYTF TGTGCCAGCAGCCCTCTGGACAGGAGCTATGGCTACACCTTC
TRBJ1-1 NA TRBV28 NA CASSSPGGSTEAFF TGTGCCAGCAGTTCCCCCGGAGGGAGCACTGAAGCTTTCTTT
TRBJ2-3 NA TRBV20-1 few CSARAGLTSPDTQYF TGCAGTGCTAGAGCAGGGCTGACTAGTCCAGATACGCAGTATTTT
TRBJ2-7 TRBD2 TRBV6-2/TRBV6-3 NA CASSYSWTSVYEQYF TGTGCCAGCAGTTACTCCTGGACTAGCGTCTACGAGCAGTACTTC
TRBJ2-7 NA TRBV3-1 few CASSQGVVRYEQYF TGTGCCAGCAGCCAAGGGGTGGTAAGATACGAGCAGTACTTC
TRBJ2-5 TRBD2 TRBV5-5 NA CASSSSGWYQETQYF TGTGCCAGCAGCTCTAGCGGCTGGTACCAAGAGACCCAGTACTTC
TRBJ2-6 TRBD1 TRBV12-3/TRBV12-4 NA CASSFGQGSAGANVLTF TGTGCCAGCAGTTTCGGACAGGGATCTGCTGGGGCCAACGTCCTGACTTTC
TRBJ2-2 NA TRBV1 few CTSSQVRLAGVPNTGELFF TGCACCAGCAGCCAAGTCAGGCTAGCGGGGGTCCCGAACACCGGGGAGCTGTTTTTT
TRBJ1-5 NA TRBV28 NA CASNKGQGNQPQHF TGTGCCAGCAATAAGGGGCAGGGCAATCAGCCCCAGCATTTT
TRBJ2-5 NA TRBV5-1 NA CASSLGGLTVETQYF TGCGCCAGCAGCCTAGGGGGTTTGACGGTGGAGACCCAGTACTTC
TRBJ2-5 TRBD2 TRBV11-2 NA CASNPGGQETQYF TGTGCCAGCAACCCGGGGGGCCAAGAGACCCAGTACTTC
TRBJ2-7 NA TRBV15 few CATSRDEGSYEQYF TGTGCCACCAGCAGAGATGAGGGGTCCTACGAGCAGTACTTC
TRBJ2-4 NA TRBV6-1 few CASTPGQGRASGGYIQYF TGTGCCAGCACCCCCGGACAGGGGAGGGCTAGCGGGGGTTACATTCAGTACTTC
TRBJ1-5 NA TRBV27 NA CASSLLSTDTQHF TGTGCCAGCAGTTTACTTAGCACAGATACGCAGCATTTT
TRBJ2-1 TRBD2 TRBV4-1 NA CASSGSGTSGNNEQFF TGCGCCAGCAGTGGATCCGGGACTAGCGGAAACAATGAGCAGTTCTTC
TRBJ2-4 NA TRBV7-9 NA CASAGLNKNIQYF TGTGCCAGCGCTGGACTGAACAAAAACATTCAGTACTTC
TRBJ2-5 NA TRBV27 NA CASSLRWRETQYF TGTGCCAGCAGCCTCCGCTGGCGAGAGACCCAGTACTTC
TRBJ1-2 TRBD1 TRBV20-1 few CSASDRGGGYTF TGCAGTGCTAGCGACAGGGGGGGTGGCTACACCTTC
TRBJ2-2 TRBD2 TRBV2 NA CASSEGLAGTGELFF TGTGCCAGCAGTGAGGGACTAGCCGGCACCGGGGAGCTGTTTTTT
TRBJ2-7 NA TRBV28 NA CASSLPWMVSYEQYF TGTGCCAGCAGTTTACCTTGGATGGTCTCCTACGAGCAGTACTTC
TRBJ2-7 NA TRBV28 few CASSLGPLLYAYEQYF TGTGCCAGCAGTTTAGGGCCGTTACTGTACGCCTACGAGCAGTACTTC
TRBJ2-7 NA TRBV29-1 few CSVSPRGYEQYF TGCAGCGTCTCCCCGAGGGGGTACGAGCAGTACTTC
TRBJ2-5 NA TRBV20-1 NA CCPGGLGETRYF TGCTGCCCAGGAGGGTTAGGAGAGACCCGGTACTTC
TRBJ2-2 TRBD1 TRBV7-3 few CASSVDRGSGELFF TGTGCCAGCAGCGTGGACAGGGGGTCCGGGGAGCTGTTTTTT
TRBJ2-2 NA TRBV11-3 NA CASSTPLTEATGELFF TGTGCCAGCAGCACACCGTTGACAGAAGCCACCGGGGAGCTGTTTTTT
TRBJ2-7 TRBD2 TRBV11-2 few CASSSTRMGGSEQYF TGTGCCAGCAGCTCTACAAGAATGGGAGGGTCCGAGCAGTACTTC
TRBJ1-2 TRBD1 TRBV5-1 NA CASSLMTGGRGYGYTF TGCGCCAGCAGCTTGATGACAGGGGGCAGGGGCTATGGCTACACCTTC
TRBJ1-2 NA TRBV10-3 NA CAISVHSANYGYTF TGCGCCATCAGTGTACACAGCGCTAACTATGGCTACACCTTC
TRBJ2-1 NA TRBV5-5 few CASSLQGTVYNEQFF TGTGCCAGCAGCTTGCAGGGAACGGTTTACAATGAGCAGTTCTTC
TRBJ2-3 NA TRBV13 NA CASSLKQSTDTQYF TGTGCCAGCAGCTTAAAACAGTCCACAGATACGCAGTATTTT
TRBJ1-1 NA TRBV18 NA CASSQKQVQNTEAFF TGTGCCAGCTCACAAAAACAGGTTCAGAACACTGAAGCTTTCTTT
TRBJ2-1 TRBD2 TRBV5-4 few CASSKPGLGIVNEQFF TGTGCCAGCAGCAAACCGGGACTAGGTATCGTGAATGAGCAGTTCTTC
TRBJ1-5 NA TRBV20-1 few CSALSLGGSNQPQHF TGCAGTGCCCTCAGCTTGGGGGGCTCCAATCAGCCCCAGCATTTT
TRBJ2-5 TRBD2 TRBV20-1 few CSARDWTSSVETQYF TGCAGTGCTAGAGATTGGACTAGCTCTGTGGAGACCCAGTACTTC
TRBJ2-2 NA TRBV12-3/TRBV12-4 few CASTFTRLGTGELFF TGTGCCAGCACTTTCACCCGACTCGGGACCGGGGAGCTGTTTTTT
TRBJ2-5 NA TRBV20-1 few CSAREFRGGGTQYF TGCAGTGCTAGAGAATTCAGGGGTGGGGGGACCCAGTACTTC
TRBJ2-3 NA TRBV7-2 NA CASSLRGIAEVTDTQYF TGTGCCAGCAGCTTAAGGGGGATAGCGGAAGTCACAGATACGCAGTATTTT
TRBJ2-5 NA TRBV7-3 NA CASSLSPSHSQTQYF TGTGCCAGCAGCTTAAGCCCCTCTCATAGTCAGACCCAGTACTTC
TRBJ1-1 TRBD1 TRBV10-3 NA CAISERRQGGTEAFF TGTGCCATCAGTGAGCGCCGACAGGGAGGCACTGAAGCTTTCTTT
TRBJ1-4 NA TRBV5-2 NA CASNYRVTEELFF TGTGCCAGCAACTACAGGGTAACTGAAGAACTGTTTTTT
TRBJ2-5 NA TRBV5-1 many CASSLEGGQEETQYF TGCGCCAGCAGCTTGGAGGGGGGTCAGGAAGAGACCCAGTACTTC
TRBJ2-2 NA TRBV4-1 few CASSQEQGRTGELFF TGCGCCAGCAGCCAGGAGCAGGGCCGGACCGGGGAGCTGTTTTTT
TRBJ2-1 TRBD2 TRBV20-1 NA CSASLWGTSVLGNEQFF TGCAGTGCTAGCCTCTGGGGGACTAGTGTTTTAGGAAATGAGCAGTTCTTC
TRBJ2-1 NA TRBV12-3/TRBV12-4 NA CASVMGGEQFF TGTGCCAGCGTGATGGGTGGTGAGCAGTTCTTC
TRBJ2-5 NA TRBV4-2 NA CASSRSFPSVGETQYF TGTGCCAGCAGCCGTAGCTTTCCTAGCGTGGGAGAGACCCAGTACTTC
TRBJ2-5 TRBD2 TRBV13 few CASSLLPAGAIQETQYF TGTGCCAGCAGCTTACTACCAGCGGGGGCTATCCAGGAGACCCAGTACTTC
TRBJ2-1 NA TRBV6-6 NA CASTAAKGGPLNEQFF TGTGCCAGCACCGCGGCCAAGGGGGGCCCGTTAAATGAGCAGTTCTTC
TRBJ2-7 TRBD1 TRBV9 NA CASSVWTGGDEQYF TGTGCCAGCAGCGTCTGGACAGGGGGGGACGAGCAGTACTTC
TRBJ2-3 NA TRBV12-3/TRBV12-4 few CASSSYTKDTQYF TGTGCCAGTTCCTCGTATACCAAGGATACGCAGTATTTT
TRBJ1-1 NA TRBV30 once CAWSASWTAMNTEAFF TGTGCCTGGAGTGCCTCCTGGACAGCTATGAACACTGAAGCTTTCTTT
TRBJ2-1 NA TRBV10-2 NA CASTLGGINEQFF TGCGCCAGCACCCTAGGGGGAATAAATGAGCAGTTCTTC